This TCR beta chain was sequenced in a study of T cell repertoires in cytomegalovirus infection. Each CDR3 protein is one row after TCRdb ran MiXCR on the reads. This table has approximately 750,000 distinct CDR3 sequences, 35% appearing once. With regard to this clonotype: Its antigen is currently unknown.

Study-wide findings and caveats: Of the TCR beta families, the public ones yielded a cumulative frequency that identified carriers of CMV plus the relevant HLA.

The CDR3 spans 16 residues. Germline V gene data show CDR1 as MNHEY and CDR2 as SMNVEV (reference sequence). V shed 5 bases and J 2 bases; nucleotides not matched to a gene: 10. The chain joins TRBV27 to TRBJ2-3; 7 nucleotides line up with TRBD2. The receptor was isolated from a human donor in good health (CMV status not recorded). Some clones in this sample may be carry-over from other donors' samples. Sequences were obtained from PBMCs. CDR3 coding DNA: TGTGCCAGCAGTCCGCTAGCGGCCTTCCCCACAGATACGCAGTATTTT. It yields the protein CASSPLAAFPTDTQYF.